A single sample gave rise to the 21 T cell receptor beta chains below, sequenced in a study of CD8 T cells in ankylosing spondylitis. Each CDR3 protein gets one entry after TCRdb re-called the 5' RACE reads with MiXCR. The sample consists of around 140,000 distinct CDR3 sequences, over 9.5% of them appearing once. Material: blood, either unsorted or a sorted T cell fraction (not recorded which). The receptors originated from a female donor with ankylosing spondylitis or in good health (not recorded which).

A remark on this clonotype: An end of the junction does not agree with germline; a read error may underlie this. The chain joins TRBV29-1 to TRBJ2-1; D unclear. The CDR3 contains 14 residues. The germline V gene has CDR1 SQVTM and CDR2 ANQGSEA. The CDR3 coding sequence is TGCAGCGTTGAGAGGAGACTCGCCTACCATGAGCAGTTCTTC. It codes for CSVERRLAYHEQFF.

This clonotype has ten or more counts. The chain couples TRBV29-1 to TRBJ1-1; D not resolved. CDR1 is SQVTM and CDR2 is ANQGSEA in the germline V gene. V lost 4 bases, J lost 3 bases, and 15 bases lay in between. This CDR3 spans 14 amino acids. The CDR3 DNA reads as TGCAGCGTTGGGAGTACTCTGAGGGACACTGAAGCTTTCTTT. Translation: CSVGSTLRDTEAFF.

This clonotype was seen at least ten times. V gene TRBV20-1 combines with J gene TRBJ2-1; 8 bases line up with TRBD2. This CDR3 is 14 amino acids long. V shed 5 bases, J shed 3 bases, and the junction held 6 bases outside the gene matches. The germline CDR1 and CDR2 sequences are DFQATT and SNEGSKA (reference sequence). The CDR3 bases are TGCAGTGCTTACAGCGGGAGTCTCTACAATGAGCAGTTCTTC. Residues: CSAYSGSLYNEQFF.

This clonotype was counted many times. The CDR3 here is CASRRTVGNTIYF. The CDR3 nucleotides are TGTGCCAGCAGGCGGACTGTTGGAAACACCATATATTTT. The V and J genes are TRBV3-1 and TRBJ1-3; D gene uncertain. The CDR3 runs 13 residues. Trimming left V 6 bases short and J 3 bases short, with 9 bases between. Germline CDR1 reads LGHDT; CDR2 reads YNNKEL (reference sequence). Variable domain in full (rest from reference TRBV3-1 and TRBJ1-3): DTAVSQTPKYLVTQMGNDKSIKCEQNLGHDTMYWYKQDSKKFLKIMFSYNNKELIINETVPNRFSPKSPDKAHLNLHINSLELGDSAVYFCASRRTVGNTIYFGEGSWLTVV.

This clonotype was observed at least ten times. The V call is TRBV18, the J call TRBJ2-7; D is perhaps TRBD2 (5 bases). The germline gives CDR1 KGHSH, CDR2 LQKENI. The CDR3 sequence is 15 residues long. The V gene lost 3 bases and the J gene lost 0 bases, with 12 bases spanning the gap. DNA for the CDR3: TGTGCCAGCTCACCCCGAGGTGGGAGCTCCTACGAGCAGTACTTC. Its translation is CASSPRGGSSYEQYF.

This clonotype was found many times. V usage is TRBV7-2 and J usage is TRBJ2-5; D not resolved. V lost 0 bases to trimming and J lost 5 bases, with 7 bases between them. The CDR3 runs 13 residues. CDR1 and CDR2 from the germline V gene are SGHTA and FQGNSA. The CDR3 nucleotides are TGTGCCAGCAGCTTAGCTGAGTTGGAGACCCAGTACTTC. Protein product: CASSLAELETQYF.

This clonotype was counted at least ten times. The chain combines TRBV19 with TRBJ2-3; the D gene is possibly TRBD2 (5 bases). Germline CDR1 LNHDA, CDR2 SQIVND (reference sequence). The CDR3 totals 14 residues. The CDR3: CDWSRGAITDTQYF. CDR3 sequence (DNA): TGTGACTGGAGCCGGGGTGCGATCACAGATACGCAGTATTTT.

This clonotype was counted at least ten times. The rearrangement links TRBV20-1 to TRBJ2-7; 11 bases are shared with TRBD2. Trimming took 3 bases from V and 0 from J; bases not matched to a gene: 7. CDR1 is DFQATT and CDR2 is SNEGSKA in the germline V gene (reference sequence). CDR3 length: 16 amino acids. CDR3 in amino acids: CSASLAGGSLSYEQYF. The CDR3 bases are TGCAGTGCTAGCCTAGCGGGGGGTTCCCTCTCCTACGAGCAGTACTTC.

There are many counts of this clonotype. V is TRBV11-2 and J is TRBJ1-3; no clear D gene. The V gene lost 1 base and the J gene lost 0 bases, with 7 bases spanning the gap. Germline CDR1 SGHAT, CDR2 FQNNGV. The CDR3 length is 15 residues. The CDR3 reads CASSLVGSSGNTIYF. CDR3 bases: TGTGCCAGCAGCTTAGTAGGCAGCTCTGGAAACACCATATATTTT.

This clonotype was counted ten times or more. V and J are TRBV29-1 and TRBJ1-5; possibly TRBD1 for D (5 bases). The CDR3 spans 14 residues. CDR1 is SQVTM, CDR2 ANQGSEA, per germline. CDR3 DNA sequence: TGCAGTCCTCGGGACCTGGTCATATATCGGCCCCAGCATTTT. Its protein product is CSPRDLVIYRPQHF.

This clonotype was seen at least ten times. The CDR3 region has the DNA TGTGCCAGCAGCTCTGGGGCTGTTGAGACCCAGTACTTC. The encoded protein is CASSSGAVETQYF. This rearrangement joins TRBV7-9 to TRBJ2-5, with a weak D call TRBD1 (5 bases). The CDR3 length is 13 residues. V lost 4 bases, J lost 5 bases, and 11 bases lay in between. Germline V lookup: CDR1 SEHNR, CDR2 FQNEAQ (reference sequence).

This clonotype was seen a handful of times. The rearrangement links TRBV25-1 to TRBJ2-7; D remains ambiguous. Germline CDR1 is MGHDK and CDR2 is SYGVNS. There are 10 residues in the CDR3. The V end was cut by 1 base, the J end by 6 bases, with 1 base between. The CDR3 DNA sequence: TGTGCCAGCAGTGAATTCGAGCAGTACTTC. Its translation is CASSEFEQYF.

This clonotype was seen many times. The chain joins TRBV2 to TRBJ1-2; D is ambiguous. Trimming stripped 0 bases from V and 7 bases from J, with 6 bases between. The CDR3 loop spans 12 amino acids. In germline, CDR1 is SNHLY, CDR2 FYNNEI. The CDR3 DNA reads as TGTGCCAGCAGTGAAGCCCAGCCTGGCTACACCTTC. Encoded protein: CASSEAQPGYTF.

This clonotype was counted many times. V usage is TRBV5-5 and J usage is TRBJ2-7, with 7 bases aligning to TRBD1. CDR1 and CDR2 from the germline V gene are SGHKS and YYEKEE (reference sequence). The CDR3 sequence is 13 residues long. With V trimmed by 4 bases and J by 6 bases, 7 bases remained unmatched. CDR3 sequence (DNA): TGTGCCAGCAGCGCCACGTCAGGGGGCGAGCAGTACTTC. Protein: CASSATSGGEQYF.

The chain combines TRBV29-1 with TRBJ2-3; TRBD2 might be the D (5 bases). Trimming removed 5 bases from V and 0 bases from J, with 12 bases in between. The CDR3 totals 14 residues. Germline V gene data show CDR1 as SQVTM and CDR2 as ANQGSEA. CDR3 loop: CSVTAAASTDTQYF. In DNA, the CDR3 is TGCAGCGTTACAGCGGCAGCGAGCACAGATACGCAGTATTTT.

This clonotype showed up many times. This rearrangement joins TRBV20-1 to TRBJ1-2; D is perhaps TRBD1 (5 bases). Per germline, CDR1 DFQATT and CDR2 SNEGSKA (reference sequence). V lost 1 base, J lost 4 bases, and 25 bases lay in between. The CDR3 covers 18 residues. Written as DNA, the CDR3 is TGCAGTGCTAGAGTCGAGGCCCCAGGCCTGGGGCTTGTCTATGGCTACACCTTC. Encoded protein: CSARVEAPGLGLVYGYTF.

On this clonotype itself: Possible read error: a much larger clone is one base away. The chain carries TRBV6-5 and TRBJ2-3; perhaps TRBD2 as D (6 bases). CDR3 length equals 16 residues. From germline, CDR1 is MNHEY and CDR2 SVGAGI. The V end lost 2 bases, the J end lost 10 bases, and 22 bases lay between the germline ends. CDR3 nucleotide sequence: TGTGCCAGCAGTTACGCAATGACCGGGTCGCGGGATGCGCAGTATTTT. Translation: CASSYAMTGSRDAQYF.

This clonotype was seen repeatedly, ten times or more. V gene TRBV5-6 combines with J gene TRBJ1-2; 12 bases are a match to TRBD1. Germline trimming cut 3 bases from V and 6 bases from J; bases unmatched to any gene: 9. CDR1 is SGHDT and CDR2 is YYEEEE in the germline V gene. The CDR3 extends over 16 amino acids. CDR3 nucleotide sequence: TGTGCCAGCAGCTCACTACCGGGACAGGGGGCGCATGGCTACACCTTC. Translation gives CASSSLPGQGAHGYTF.

To note about this clonotype: A read error may be the cause here, since a much bigger clone is one base away. Without the conserved terminal phenylalanine or tryptophan, this CDR3 likely stems from a read error. The J gene is TRBJ1-1, the V gene TRBV28; D is possibly TRBD1 (6 bases). The CDR3 sequence is 15 residues long. The germline V gene encodes CDR1 MDHEN and CDR2 SYDVKM. Trimming took 5 bases from V and 1 from J, leaving 14 bases between them. The DNA for the CDR3 is TGTGCCAGCAGTACTCGACCGGGACAGAACACTGAAGCTTTCTAT. Translated: CASSTRPGQNTEAFY.

This chain uses TRBV5-1 with TRBJ2-1; the match to TRBD2 covers 8 bases. This CDR3 region has 15 residues. Unmatched junction bases numbered 5, after V lost 2 bases and J lost 4 bases. CDR1 SGHRS and CDR2 YFSETQ come from the germline V gene. CDR3 protein: CASSLGLAGYNEQFF. The CDR3 DNA is TGCGCCAGCAGCTTAGGATTAGCGGGGTACAATGAGCAGTTCTTC.

This clonotype occurred many times. The chain links TRBV29-1 to TRBJ2-7; weak D call: TRBD2 (6 bases). The V gene's germline CDR1 is SQVTM and CDR2 ANQGSEA. V was clipped by 5 bases and J by 0 bases, with 11 bases between them. The CDR3 has 13 amino acids. In DNA, the CDR3 is TGCAGCGTTTTGTTGCGGGGCTCCTACGAGCAGTACTTC. Amino acids: CSVLLRGSYEQYF.